This T cell receptor beta chain was retrieved from a study of cytomegalovirus exposure and HLA in healthy donors. Study outcomes and limitations: HLA alleles were associated with 15,000 to 20,000 TCR beta sequences in a later analysis at 0.05 false discovery rate. The investigators catalogued 150 or so TCR beta chains as cytomegalovirus-associated. In a later analysis, HLA-associated TCR beta chains were more clonally expanded than equally common others.

The CDR3 sequence is 13 residues long. V was clipped by 5 bases and J by 3 bases, with 10 bases between them. Per the germline V gene, CDR1 is SGHVS and CDR2 is FNYEAQ. To note about this clone: Its specificity is not known.

PCR involved 60 Vbeta and 13 Jbeta primers. Measured with immunoSEQ multiplex PCR; TCRdb has only the in-frame clones, and not every one. The sample gives about 190,000 clones, roughly 84% of which show up once; around 0.26% is in the top ten. The specimen sequenced was PBMCs. This clonotype was obtained from a boy between 10 and 17 years old in good health and CMV-seronegative. V gene TRBV7-6 combines with J gene TRBJ1-1, with D perhaps TRBD1 (5 bases). The CDR3 loop reads CASSPGLYTEAFF. The CDR3 coding sequence is TGTGCCAGCAGCCCAGGGTTATACACTGAAGCTTTCTTT.